These 13 T cell receptor beta chains were sequenced from one sample in a study of technical replicates of blood from a few donors. Repertoires were generated with immunoSEQ multiplex PCR, while TCRdb's copy carries only in-frame clones and drops some. Of about 73,000 clones listed, approximately 93% are singletons. The specimen sequenced was T cells isolated from PBMCs. Receptors were obtained from a human donor in good health.

J is TRBJ1-2 and V is TRBV6-1, with 8 bases identical to TRBD1. The CDR3 sequence is 14 residues long. V dropped 3 bases and J dropped 4; count of bases not matched to a gene: 4. CDR1 MNHNS and CDR2 SASEGT come from the germline V gene. Here the CDR3 DNA reads TGTGCCAGCAGTGAGGACAGGGTAGCCTATGGCTACACCTTC. Protein product: CASSEDRVAYGYTF.

The chain recombines TRBV29-1 with TRBJ1-2; tentative D call: TRBD1 (6 bases). Germline CDR1 and CDR2: SQVTM and ANQGSEA. This CDR3 is built from 12 residues. The V and J ends lost 1 base and 7 bases respectively, with 10 bases between them. CDR3 loop: CSVEVGGPGYTF. CDR3 nucleotides: TGCAGCGTTGAAGTGGGGGGGCCTGGCTACACCTTC.

The J gene is TRBJ2-1, the V gene TRBV2; TRBD2 aligns across 7 bases. Germline CDR1 reads SNHLY; CDR2 reads FYNNEI. The CDR3 runs 10 residues. The CDR3 sequence is CSKGGQEQFF. CDR3 nucleotide sequence: TGTTCAAAGGGAGGGCAGGAGCAGTTCTTC.

The rearrangement joins TRBV12-5 to TRBJ2-2; 9 positions agree with TRBD1. The CDR3 sequence is 19 residues long. Germline V CDR1 and CDR2: LGHNT, FRNRAP. V lost 0 bases and J lost 3; bases outside the gene matches: 11. In nucleotides, the CDR3 is TGTGCTAGTGGTTTGGTACGGTCCGGGGACAGGGCGGACACCGGGGAGCTGTTTTTT. It translates to CASGLVRSGDRADTGELFF.

The chain carries TRBV29-1 and TRBJ1-2; 12 bases align to TRBD1. The germline V gene encodes CDR1 SQVTM and CDR2 ANQGSEA. There are 15 residues in the CDR3. V lost 7 bases, J lost 8 bases, and 14 bases stayed unmatched. CDR3 nucleotide sequence: TGCAGCGCCCACACCGGGACAGGGGGCCTTAAGGGCTACACCTTC. Protein: CSAHTGTGGLKGYTF.

This clone was seen a handful of times. V is TRBV2 and J is TRBJ1-3, with D unresolved. CDR1 SNHLY and CDR2 FYNNEI come from the germline V gene. The CDR3 runs 14 residues. V lost 2 bases, J lost 4 bases, and 9 bases lay in between. CDR3 in DNA: TGTGCCAGCAGTGAACGGACTGCAGGAAACACCATATATTTT. Translation: CASSERTAGNTIYF. The full variable domain, its missing parts supplied by reference TRBV2 and TRBJ1-3, is EPEVTQTPSHQVTQMGQEVILRCVPISNHLYFYWYRQILGQKVEFLVSFYNNEISEKSEIFDDQFSVERPDGSNFTLKIRSTKLEDSAMYFCASSERTAGNTIYFGEGSWLTVV.

The chain uses TRBV7-2 and TRBJ1-1; D not certain. Deletions cut 6 bases from V and 7 bases from J, with 6 bases between. Per the germline V gene, CDR1 is SGHTA and CDR2 is FQGNSA. The CDR3 covers 10 residues. CDR3 protein: CASSRGEAFF. In nucleotides, the CDR3 is TGTGCCAGCAGTCGGGGTGAAGCTTTCTTT.

This chain's CDR3 is CASSSTGTGPAAYGYTF. The DNA of the CDR3 is TGTGCCAGCAGCTCGACCGGGACAGGGCCCGCCGCCTATGGCTACACCTTC. V usage is TRBV9 and J usage is TRBJ1-2; 9 nucleotides match TRBD1. Per germline, CDR1 SGDLS and CDR2 YYNGEE. This CDR3 spans 17 amino acids. Trimming cost V 4 bases and J 4 bases; bases outside gene matches: 14.

The J gene is TRBJ1-3, the V gene TRBV28, with no clear D. Germline CDR1 and CDR2: MDHEN and SYDVKM. V was pared by 8 bases and J by 0 bases, with 11 bases between. CDR3 length equals 14 residues. CDR3 nucleotide sequence: TGTGCCAGCGCCCTGGGAGTCTCTGGAAACACCATATATTTT. As protein: CASALGVSGNTIYF.

The chain employs TRBV27 and TRBJ1-2; 9 positions agree with TRBD1. CDR3 size: 15 residues. After removal of 2 bases from V and 1 base from J, the junction contained 2 bases not matched to a gene. Germline CDR1 reads MNHEY; CDR2 reads SMNVEV (reference sequence). CDR3 loop: CASSLETGGNYGYTF. DNA of the CDR3: TGTGCCAGCAGTTTAGAGACAGGGGGTAACTATGGCTACACCTTC.

The chain uses TRBV11-3 and TRBJ2-7, with a weak D call TRBD1 (6 bases). V was clipped by 5 bases and J by 0 bases, with 11 bases between them. The CDR3 runs 14 residues. From germline, CDR1 is SGHNT and CDR2 YENEEA. The CDR3 is CASSRNRASYEQYF. The DNA for the CDR3 is TGTGCCAGCAGCCGGAACAGGGCCTCCTACGAGCAGTACTTC.

The gene calls are TRBV28 and TRBJ2-7; a possible D gene is TRBD2 (5 bases). The CDR3 has 12 amino acids. The V and J ends lost 8 bases and 3 bases respectively, with 11 bases between them. Germline values: CDR1 MDHEN, CDR2 SYDVKM. As DNA, the CDR3 is TGTGCCAGCCATAGCGTCAGCTACGAGCAGTACTTC. Amino acids: CASHSVSYEQYF.

The rearrangement uses TRBV6-5 and TRBJ2-2; 7 positions match TRBD2. The ends lost 0 bases at V and 7 bases at J; junction bases unmatched: 5. Germline V gene sequence: CDR1 MNHEY, CDR2 SVGAGI. The CDR3 totals 15 residues. The CDR3 DNA follows: TGTGCCAGCAGTTACTCAAGCGGGAATGGCGGGGAGCTGTTTTTT. This translates into CASSYSSGNGGELFF.